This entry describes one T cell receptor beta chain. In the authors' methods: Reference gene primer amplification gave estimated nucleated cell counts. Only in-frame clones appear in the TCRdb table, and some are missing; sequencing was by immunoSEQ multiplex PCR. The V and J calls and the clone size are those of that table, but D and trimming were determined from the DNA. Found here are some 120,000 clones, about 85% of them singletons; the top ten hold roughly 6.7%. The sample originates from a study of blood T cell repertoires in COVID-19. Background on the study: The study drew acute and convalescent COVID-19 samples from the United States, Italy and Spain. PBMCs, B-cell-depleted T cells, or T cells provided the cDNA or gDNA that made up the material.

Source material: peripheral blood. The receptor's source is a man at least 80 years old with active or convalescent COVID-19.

Here the CDR3 reads CASTHGLADSYEQYF. CDR3 sequence (DNA): TGTGCCAGCACCCACGGGCTAGCCGACTCCTACGAGCAGTACTTC. The rearrangement links TRBV6-5 to TRBJ2-7; tentatively, D is TRBD2 (5 bases). V was cut by 7 bases and J by 0 bases, with 16 bases left in between. Germline CDR1 reads MNHEY; CDR2 reads SVGAGI. The CDR3 is 15 residues long.